This section outlines one T cell receptor (beta chain) sequence together with its context. Its antigen remains unknown. This sample is part of a study of T cell repertoires in cytomegalovirus infection. V lost 5 bases and J 1 base, leaving 18 bases between the germline ends. Germline V gene data show CDR1 as LNHDA and CDR2 as SQIVND (reference sequence). The CDR3 consists of 16 residues. TCRdb passed the reads through MiXCR, listing each CDR3 protein once. The sample gives some 220,000 distinct CDR3 sequences, approximately 40% of which show up once; roughly three fifths is in the top ten. Study results and caveats: Cumulative frequency of public TCR beta families picked out carriers of CMV plus the relevant HLA.

The receptor's source is a human donor in good health (CMV status not recorded). Some clones in this sample may be carry-over from other donors' samples. V is TRBV19 and J is TRBJ2-7, with TRBD2 as a possible D gene (7 bases). The sequenced sample was CD8+ T cells from cultured PBMCs, obtained from culture after CMV antigen stimulation. CDR3 region: CASSPPRGGPSYEQYF. The CDR3 region has the DNA TGTGCCAGTAGTCCCCCGCGCGGGGGCCCTTCCTACGAGCAGTACTTC.